The sequence of this TCR beta chain was determined in a study of blood T cell repertoires in COVID-19. This clone was recorded only once. Assay used: immunoSEQ multiplex PCR; TCRdb lists only in-frame clones, some missing. The sample lists 30,000 to 40,000 clones, around nine tenths seen once, with over 11% in the top ten. The sample consisted of peripheral blood. This clonotype originated in a human donor with active COVID-19. The donor label of this sample is uncertain.

The CDR3 sequence is CASSLGQGNTEAFF. The CDR3 DNA reads TGTGCCAGCAGCTTAGGGCAGGGGAACACTGAAGCTTTCTTT. The chain carries TRBV7-2 and TRBJ1-1; possibly TRBD1 for D (5 bases). Germline CDR1 SGHTA, CDR2 FQGNSA. The CDR3 runs to 14 residues. The V end lost 1 base, the J end lost 1 base, and 7 bases lay between the germline ends.